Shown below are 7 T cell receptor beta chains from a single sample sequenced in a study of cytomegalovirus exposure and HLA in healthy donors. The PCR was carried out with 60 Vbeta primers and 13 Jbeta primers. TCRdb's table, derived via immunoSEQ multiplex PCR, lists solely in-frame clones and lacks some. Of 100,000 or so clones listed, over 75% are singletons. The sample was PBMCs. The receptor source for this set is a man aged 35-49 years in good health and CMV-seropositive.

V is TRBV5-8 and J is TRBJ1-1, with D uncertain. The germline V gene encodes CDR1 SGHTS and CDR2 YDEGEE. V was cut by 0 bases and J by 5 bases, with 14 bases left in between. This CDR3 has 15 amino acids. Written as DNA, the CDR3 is TGTGCCAGCAGCTTGGCCCCGGGGATCGGGACTGAAGCTTTCTTT. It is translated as CASSLAPGIGTEAFF. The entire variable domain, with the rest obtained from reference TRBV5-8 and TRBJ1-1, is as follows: EAGVTQSPTHLIKTRGQQATLRCSPISGHTSVYWYQQALGLGLQFLLWYDEGEERNRGNFPPRFSGRQFPNYSSELNVNALELEDSALYLCASSLAPGIGTEAFFGQGTRLTVV.

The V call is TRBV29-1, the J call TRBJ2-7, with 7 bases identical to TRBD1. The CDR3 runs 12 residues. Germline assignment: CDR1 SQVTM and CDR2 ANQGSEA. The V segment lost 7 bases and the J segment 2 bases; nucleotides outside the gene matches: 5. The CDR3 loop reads CSAEGQTYEQYF. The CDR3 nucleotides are TGCAGCGCTGAGGGACAGACCTACGAGCAGTACTTC.

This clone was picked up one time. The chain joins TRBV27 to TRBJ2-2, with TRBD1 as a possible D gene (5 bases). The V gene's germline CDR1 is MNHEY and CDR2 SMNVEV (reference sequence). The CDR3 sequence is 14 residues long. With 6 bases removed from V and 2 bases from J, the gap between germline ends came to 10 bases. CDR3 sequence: CASSRTLNTGELFF. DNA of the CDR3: TGTGCCAGCAGCCGGACACTAAACACCGGGGAGCTGTTTTTT.

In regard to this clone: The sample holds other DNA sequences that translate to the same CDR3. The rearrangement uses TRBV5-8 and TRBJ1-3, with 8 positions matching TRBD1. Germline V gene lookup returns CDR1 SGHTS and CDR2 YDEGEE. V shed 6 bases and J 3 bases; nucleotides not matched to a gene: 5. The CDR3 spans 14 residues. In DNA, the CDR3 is TGTGCCAGCAAATACAGGGGGTATGGAAACACCATATATTTT. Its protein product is CASKYRGYGNTIYF. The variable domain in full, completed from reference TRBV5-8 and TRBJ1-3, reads EAGVTQSPTHLIKTRGQQATLRCSPISGHTSVYWYQQALGLGLQFLLWYDEGEERNRGNFPPRFSGRQFPNYSSELNVNALELEDSALYLCASKYRGYGNTIYFGEGSWLTVV.

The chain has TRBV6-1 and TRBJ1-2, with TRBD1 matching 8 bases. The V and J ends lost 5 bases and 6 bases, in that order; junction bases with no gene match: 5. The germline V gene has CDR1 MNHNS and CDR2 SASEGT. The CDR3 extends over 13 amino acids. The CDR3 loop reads CASSLDRDDGYTF. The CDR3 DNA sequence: TGTGCCAGCAGTCTGGACAGGGACGATGGCTACACCTTC.

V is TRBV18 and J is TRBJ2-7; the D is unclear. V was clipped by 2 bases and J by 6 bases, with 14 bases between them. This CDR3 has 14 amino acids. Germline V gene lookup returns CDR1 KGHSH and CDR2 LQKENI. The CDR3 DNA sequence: TGTGCCAGCTCACCAATGGGCTCAACCGTCGAGCAGTACTTC. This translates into CASSPMGSTVEQYF.

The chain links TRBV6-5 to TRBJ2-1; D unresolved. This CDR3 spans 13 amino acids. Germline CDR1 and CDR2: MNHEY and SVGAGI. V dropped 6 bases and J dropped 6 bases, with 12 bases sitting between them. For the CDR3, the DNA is TGTGCCAGCAGCCGTTTAACAAGCAATGAGCAGTTCTTC. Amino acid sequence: CASSRLTSNEQFF.